This passage covers 10 T cell receptor beta chains from one sample sequenced in a study of T cells after yellow fever vaccination. A single record per CDR3 protein comes from TCRdb applying MiXCR to the 5' RACE reads. Among some 250,000 distinct CDR3 sequences, approximately 3.5% were seen once, and the ten largest hold under 20%. Sequences were derived from PBMCs, sampled 15 days after the yellow fever booster vaccination. Receptor source: a man between 18 and 35 years old who received the YFV17D yellow fever vaccine.

This clonotype was counted at least ten times. This sequence joins TRBV4-1 and TRBJ2-1, with 12 nucleotides matching TRBD1. J was trimmed by 8 bases and V by 4 bases; bases with no gene match: 9. Germline-derived CDR1 and CDR2 are MGHRA and YSYEKL. The CDR3 has 16 residues. CDR3 DNA sequence: TGCGCCAGCAGCCTCCTTCCGGGACAGGGGGCGCATGAGCAGTTCTTC. This sequence encodes CASSLLPGQGAHEQFF.

This clonotype was seen repeatedly, ten times or more. The rearrangement joins TRBV4-1 to TRBJ2-3; tentatively, D is TRBD1 or TRBD2 (5 bases each). The CDR3 is made up of 15 amino acids. Trimming took off 2 bases at V and 2 bases at J, with 11 bases between the two ends. In germline, CDR1 is MGHRA, CDR2 YSYEKL. In nucleotides, the CDR3 is TGCGCCAGCAGCCAAAACTGGGGGTCCACAGATACGCAGTATTTT. Translated: CASSQNWGSTDTQYF.

In this sample, this clonotype turned up many times. The genes are TRBV7-8 and TRBJ2-3; the match to TRBD1 covers 8 bases. J was trimmed by 2 bases and V by 4 bases; bases with no gene match: 2. The CDR3 covers 14 residues. The germline CDR1 and CDR2 sequences are SGHVS and FQNEAQ. The chain's CDR3 is CASSSQGVTDTQYF. CDR3 nucleotides: TGTGCCAGCAGCTCACAGGGGGTCACAGATACGCAGTATTTT.

This clonotype was counted many times. V is TRBV5-1 and J is TRBJ1-6; D is uncertain. Trimming cost V 2 bases and J 6 bases, with 12 bases left between them. The CDR3 is made up of 15 amino acids. Per the germline V gene, CDR1 is SGHRS and CDR2 is YFSETQ. CDR3 region: CASSLFAGPNSPLHF. The CDR3 DNA reads as TGCGCCAGCAGCTTATTCGCAGGCCCTAATTCACCCCTCCACTTT.

The V call is TRBV5-1, the J call TRBJ1-1; 7 bases are a match to TRBD1. The germline V gene encodes CDR1 SGHRS and CDR2 YFSETQ. This CDR3 region has 13 residues. Unmatched junction bases numbered 7, after V lost 5 bases and J lost 6 bases. The DNA of the CDR3 is TGCGCCAGCAGTTCAGGGGGTAGGTCTGAAGCTTTCTTT. Translating gives CASSSGGRSEAFF.

This clonotype has ten or more counts. The V gene is TRBV5-1, the J gene TRBJ1-1; 7 bases line up with TRBD1. V lost 0 bases, J lost 5 bases, and 4 bases stayed unmatched. Germline V gives CDR1 SGHRS, CDR2 YFSETQ. This CDR3 has 14 residues. The CDR3 DNA sequence: TGCGCCAGCAGCTTGGGGCAGGGGGGAACTGAAGCTTTCTTT. Translation gives CASSLGQGGTEAFF. The variable domain in full, completed from reference TRBV5-1 and TRBJ1-1, reads KAGVTQTPRYLIKTRGQQVTLSCSPISGHRSVSWYQQTPGQGLQFLFEYFSETQRNKGNFPGRFSGRQFSNSRSEMNVSTLELGDSALYLCASSLGQGGTEAFFGQGTRLTVV.

This clonotype was recorded at least ten times. V is TRBV19 and J is TRBJ1-6; D is unclear. The CDR3 has 14 amino acids. CDR1 is LNHDA and CDR2 is SQIVND in the germline V gene (reference sequence). V was trimmed by 3 bases and J by 4 bases, leaving 7 bases between them. CDR3 sequence reads: CASSIRPYNSPLHF. The DNA for the CDR3 is TGTGCCAGTAGTATTCGCCCGTATAATTCACCCCTCCACTTT.

Ten or more counts support this clonotype. The CDR3 loop reads CSASTTGQGYGYTF. The DNA of the CDR3 is TGCAGCGCTAGCACCACAGGGCAGGGATATGGCTACACCTTC. The rearrangement links TRBV29-1 to TRBJ1-2; TRBD1 might be the D (6 bases). Trimming left V 7 bases short and J 5 bases short, with 20 bases between. The CDR3 has 14 residues. Germline V gene sequence: CDR1 SQVTM, CDR2 ANQGSEA. The entire variable domain, with the rest obtained from reference TRBV29-1 and TRBJ1-2, is as follows: SAVISQKPSRDICQRGTSLTIQCQVDSQVTMMFWYRQQPGQSLTLIATANQGSEATYESGFVIDKFPISRPNLTFSTLTVSNMSPEDSSIYLCSASTTGQGYGYTFGSGTRLTVV.

In this sample, this clonotype turned up many times. The chain recombines TRBV11-2 with TRBJ2-6; D call uncertain. The CDR3 runs to 15 residues. CDR1 and CDR2 (germline): SGHAT, FQNNGV. Deletions cut 2 bases from V and 0 bases from J, with 5 bases between. DNA of the CDR3: TGTGCCAGCAGCTTACAGACCTCTGGGGCCAACGTCCTGACTTTC. Translating gives CASSLQTSGANVLTF.

In its sample, this clonotype was seen many times. CDR3 in DNA: TGCAGTGCTAGTGCCGATAGTTTGAACACTGAAGCTTTCTTT. Protein sequence: CSASADSLNTEAFF. The chain uses TRBV20-1 and TRBJ1-1; D remains unclear. Germline CDR1 and CDR2: DFQATT and SNEGSKA (reference sequence). The CDR3 is 14 amino acids. V was cut by 3 bases and J by 0 bases, with 11 bases left in between.